What follows is one TCR beta chain and its context. A few counts support this clonotype. Which antigen it targets is not known. It has no much larger one-base neighbor in the sample; base qualities were not kept. The 40 or so donors, aged roughly 6 to 95 years, were systemically healthy Caucasian individuals from Russia. Around 10 milliliters of peripheral blood were collected from each donor into EDTA-treated Vacutainer tubes. PBMCs were isolated by Ficoll-Paque density-gradient centrifugation, with at least 6.5 million obtained per sample. Total RNA, at least 5 micrograms per sample, was extracted from PBMCs with Trizol reagent. The percentages of naive CD45RAhigh/CD27high T cells were determined by flow cytometry on a PBMC aliquot from every donor. The receptor library was made with 5' RACE. Sequencing took place on an Illumina HiSeq 2500. A second PCR of roughly 6 to 12 cycles was performed with a sample-barcoded 5' primer and a J-beta primer mix. Each TCR beta cDNA molecule received a unique molecular identifier from a template-switch 5' adaptor carrying 12 random nucleotides. Each sample yielded at least 3 million CDR3-containing paired-end reads. First-strand cDNA was synthesized from all RNA with the Mint cDNA synthesis kit, primed by a TRBC-specific oligonucleotide. All cDNA was treated with uracil-DNA glycosylase and then went through a first 18-cycle PCR with the universal primers M1SS and BC2_uni_R. From the authors' description of their analysis: Each sample was normalized by randomly selecting 1 million high-quality reads, each carrying a distinct molecular identifier. Instead of being binned into consensus sequences, reads with shared molecular identifiers were discarded. MiTCR, run with a Q25 quality threshold and the strictest error-elimination algorithm, handled CDR3 identification, clonotype clustering and error correction. A nonparametric unseen species model with Euler transformation was used to estimate lower-bound total TCR beta diversity. The raw public data were reprocessed by TCRdb itself: fastp quality trimming at Q25, MiXCR clonotype calling, in-frame beta chains only. Every distinct CDR3 protein forms one entry, paired with its most common genes and DNA. The authors' filters were not applied to this entry. This sample holds 1.5 million to 2 million distinct CDR3 sequences; over 25% were observed only once. The ten most abundant clones make up about 8% of the sample.

The record originates from a study of blood T cells in healthy people across ages (dated by TCRdb to the mid-2010s). In the study overall: Template switching captured roughly one uniquely barcoded TCR beta cDNA molecule per two T cells in model experiments. Using deep sequencing normalized with unique cDNA molecular identifiers, the study measured how TCR beta repertoire diversity changes with age. The donors were split into four age groups: young (average 16 years), middle-aged (roughly 39), aged (about 62) and long-lived (roughly 86). To avoid experimental bias, donors of different ages were spread randomly across the sequencing lanes. For two donors (one aged 18 to 29 and one aged 80 or older), the study analyzed two additional independent replicas of 1 million unique cDNA reads from the same blood draw.

The germline V gene supplies CDR1 MNHNS and CDR2 SASEGT. V is pared back by 2 bases and J by 6 bases, with 14 bases lying between the germline termini. Measured from the cysteine to the phenylalanine, the CDR3 is 15 residues long. Only CDR3 DNA remains: 45 bases, in frame from the first base. The investigation overall reported the following: Estimates of total diversity based on one million sequenced T cells were considered lower bounds and underestimates. Compared with the aged group, the long-lived group had more naive CD4+ T cells, fewer expanded clones and increased TCR diversity, suggesting age selection. A strong correlation was found between observed TCR beta diversity and the percentage of naive T cells measured by flow cytometry. As age increased, observed TCR beta diversity per million T cells dropped in a roughly linear way, and a significant reduction was already evident by age 40. Because donor CMV infection status was unknown, age-related changes in expanded clonotypes were potentially confounded. Conclusive comparison of naive and antigen-experienced compartments was prevented by the profiling of bulk unsorted PBMCs.

This receptor was identified in a woman aged 25 to 39 in good health. The sample taken for sequencing was blood. The rearranged chain carries TRBV6-1 and TRBJ1-5; possibly the D gene is TRBD1, per 6 matching bases. The nucleotide sequence reads TGTGCCAGCAGTGAATCCCGGACAGATGGTCAGCCCCAGCATTTT. It encodes CASSESRTDGQPQHF.